The 28 T cell receptor beta chains given below trace back to one sample, sequenced in a study of beta chain features in type 1 diabetes. Findings and caveats of the study: Among patients with Type 1 diabetes, TCRB CDR3s were moderately but significantly shorter in every one of the four CD4+ subsets.

These receptors lack a known antigen. Reverse transcribing all isolated RNA meant expressed TCRB transcripts were sequenced. Data came from immunoSEQ multiplex PCR; TCRdb stores just in-frame clones and leaves some out. The data show 160,000 or so clones, with around 8% seen just once and around 0.5% held by the top ten. Sequencing was performed on central memory CD4+ T cells from blood. Receptors originate from a woman between 18 and 30 years old with type 1 diabetes.

This clone was detected a few times. The gene calls are TRBV2 and TRBJ2-2; 10 nucleotides agree with TRBD2. V was clipped by 7 bases and J by 4 bases; unmatched bases: 12. CDR1 is SNHLY, CDR2 FYNNEI, per germline. The CDR3 is 17 residues long. The CDR3 loop reads CASNGGAGGPTTGELFF. The CDR3 region has the DNA TGTGCCAGCAACGGGGGAGCGGGGGGGCCTACCACCGGGGAGCTGTTTTTT. Combining the CDR3 with reference TRBV2 and TRBJ2-2 gives the whole variable domain EPEVTQTPSHQVTQMGQEVILRCVPISNHLYFYWYRQILGQKVEFLVSFYNNEISEKSEIFDDQFSVERPDGSNFTLKIRSTKLEDSAMYFCASNGGAGGPTTGELFFGEGSRLTVL.

V usage is TRBV6-6 and J usage is TRBJ2-5; 7 bases fit TRBD1. With V trimmed by 1 base and J by 2 bases, 1 base remained unmatched. Germline assignment: CDR1 MNHNY and CDR2 SVGAGI (reference sequence). This CDR3 region has 14 residues. This CDR3 reads CASSYLTGQETQYF. As DNA, the CDR3 is TGTGCCAGCAGTTACTTGACAGGGCAAGAGACCCAGTACTTC.

Only a few counts were recorded for this clone. This sequence joins TRBV7-8 and TRBJ1-1; D is perhaps TRBD1 (5 bases). CDR1 and CDR2 from the germline V gene are SGHVS and FQNEAQ. The CDR3 covers 16 residues. Between the trimmed V and J ends, which lost 3 bases and 0 bases, there was a span of 14 bases. The CDR3 is CASSLTAGRMNTEAFF. The CDR3 DNA reads as TGTGCCAGCAGCTTGACCGCGGGACGCATGAACACTGAAGCTTTCTTT. Based on the CDR3 plus reference TRBV7-8 and TRBJ1-1, the full variable domain is GAGVSQSPRYKVAKRGQDVALRCDPISGHVSLFWYQQALGQGPEFLTYFQNEAQLDKSGLPSDRFFAERPEGSVSTLKIQRTQQEDSAVYLCASSLTAGRMNTEAFFGQGTRLTVV.

This clone was seen a few times. J is TRBJ1-2 and V is TRBV6-4, with 11 bases lining up with TRBD1. CDR1 is MRHNA and CDR2 is SNTAGT in the germline V gene. V was pared by 5 bases and J by 7 bases, with 6 bases of the junction left unmatched. This CDR3 contains 14 residues. This chain's CDR3 is CASSPGQGAVGYTF. The CDR3 bases are TGTGCCAGCAGTCCTGGACAGGGGGCTGTTGGCTACACCTTC.

This chain uses TRBV4-1 with TRBJ2-2; 11 bases are shared with TRBD2. CDR1 MGHRA and CDR2 YSYEKL come from the germline V gene. The CDR3 runs to 17 residues. The junction had 7 bases not matched to a gene; V was cut back by 1 base and J by 6 bases. The CDR3 region is CASSQAELAGVPGELFF. For the CDR3, the DNA is TGCGCCAGCAGCCAAGCCGAACTAGCGGGAGTTCCCGGGGAGCTGTTTTTT.

This clone was counted only a few times. This rearrangement joins TRBV5-1 to TRBJ1-4, with D unclear. The CDR3 runs to 14 residues. Per the germline V gene, CDR1 is SGHRS and CDR2 is YFSETQ. The V end was cut by 4 bases, the J end by 6 bases, with 13 bases between. In DNA, the CDR3 is TGCGCCAGCAGCCGTCAAGAGAGGGATGAAAAACTGTTTTTT. Protein: CASSRQERDEKLFF.

The sample holds a few counts of this clone. The rearrangement uses TRBV7-2 and TRBJ2-2; the match to TRBD1 covers 8 bases. There are 14 residues in the CDR3. Losses at the gene ends were 7 bases for V and 7 bases for J; bases not matched to a gene: 8. CDR1 is SGHTA, CDR2 FQGNSA, per germline. CDR3 protein: CASTKDRAGGELFF. The CDR3 DNA reads TGTGCCAGCACCAAGGACAGGGCGGGCGGGGAGCTGTTTTTT.

This clone has more than one count but fewer than ten. The same CDR3 arises from other DNA sequences in this sample as well. The chain links TRBV29-1 to TRBJ1-5; tentative D call: TRBD1 (5 bases). Germline-derived CDR1 and CDR2 are SQVTM and ANQGSEA. V was clipped by 2 bases and J by 4 bases, with 6 bases between them. This CDR3 has 12 amino acids. In DNA, the CDR3 is TGCAGCGTTGAACAGGGAAATCAGCCCCAGCATTTT. Translating gives CSVEQGNQPQHF.

The chain carries TRBV11-2 and TRBJ2-5, with D possibly being TRBD1 (6 bases). This CDR3 has 15 residues. Trimming shortened V by 4 bases and J by 0 bases, and 12 bases separated the two germline ends. In germline, CDR1 is SGHAT, CDR2 FQNNGV. Here the CDR3 DNA reads TGTGCCAGCAGCTATGGGGACACACACCAAGAGACCCAGTACTTC. Translation: CASSYGDTHQETQYF.

The chain uses TRBV4-3 and TRBJ1-2; D remains ambiguous. Trimming left V 0 bases short and J 1 base short, with 18 bases between. Germline V gives CDR1 LGHNA, CDR2 YSLEER. CDR3 size: 18 residues. CDR3 loop: CASSQDLGQATYNYGYTF. CDR3 in DNA: TGCGCCAGCAGCCAAGATCTGGGTCAGGCTACTTATAACTATGGCTACACCTTC.

The V gene is TRBV4-3, the J gene TRBJ2-3; 8 nucleotides line up with TRBD2. V was pared by 1 base and J by 6 bases, with 6 bases of the junction left unmatched. The CDR3 consists of 15 residues. The germline gives CDR1 LGHNA, CDR2 YSLEER. The CDR3 sequence: CASSQGTSMGDTQYF. The CDR3, as DNA: TGCGCCAGCAGCCAAGGGACTAGCATGGGGGATACGCAGTATTTT.

This clone turned up a few times. The J gene is TRBJ2-1, the V gene TRBV6-5; D is perhaps TRBD2 (6 bases). V was trimmed by 6 bases and J by 4 bases, leaving 10 bases between them. The CDR3 is 13 amino acids. Germline V gene lookup returns CDR1 MNHEY and CDR2 SVGAGI. CDR3 region: CASSRGKYNEQFF. CDR3 coding DNA: TGTGCCAGCAGCCGGGGGAAGTACAATGAGCAGTTCTTC.

A few counts support this clone. The chain couples TRBV6-5 to TRBJ1-1, with unresolved D. The CDR3 is made up of 12 amino acids. The V end lost 6 bases, the J end lost 11 bases, and 16 bases lay between the germline ends. CDR1 and CDR2 (germline): MNHEY, SVGAGI. The CDR3: CASRIKTKRAFF. The CDR3 nucleotides are TGTGCCAGCAGGATTAAAACGAAGAGGGCTTTCTTT.

The chain couples TRBV5-1 to TRBJ2-3; 13 bases fit TRBD2. CDR1 is SGHRS, CDR2 YFSETQ, per germline. The CDR3 runs 17 residues. V gave up 4 bases and J gave up 2 bases; unmatched junction bases: 7. The CDR3 reads CASSRGLAGTNTDTQYF. CDR3 sequence (DNA): TGCGCCAGCAGCCGGGGACTAGCGGGGACCAACACAGATACGCAGTATTTT.

Here the CDR3 reads CASRYYLQETQYF. As DNA, the CDR3 is TGTGCCAGCAGGTATTATCTACAAGAGACCCAGTACTTC. The chain recombines TRBV13 with TRBJ2-5; the D is unclear. The germline CDR1 and CDR2 sequences are PRHDT and FYEKMQ (reference sequence). The CDR3 length is 13 residues. V gave up 6 bases and J gave up 2 bases, with 10 bases separating them.

This clone was seen a handful of times. V and J are TRBV5-1 and TRBJ2-3, with 9 bases aligning to TRBD2. This CDR3 spans 16 amino acids. Trimming cost V 0 bases and J 4 bases; bases outside gene matches: 6. The germline gives CDR1 SGHRS, CDR2 YFSETQ. The DNA of the CDR3 is TGCGCCAGCAGCTTGGTTGGGGTAGCGGGAGCAGATACGCAGTATTTT. As protein: CASSLVGVAGADTQYF.

V usage is TRBV11-3 and J usage is TRBJ2-3, with D maybe TRBD2 (5 bases). This CDR3 region has 14 residues. Trimming shortened V by 2 bases and J by 6 bases, and 12 bases separated the two germline ends. Germline CDR1 and CDR2: SGHNT and YENEEA. The CDR3 sequence is CASSLTLSADTQYF. DNA for the CDR3: TGTGCCAGCAGCTTAACCCTTAGCGCCGATACGCAGTATTTT.

This clone has more than one count but fewer than ten. This chain joins TRBV4-1 and TRBJ2-7; 10 bases fit TRBD1. The length of the CDR3 is 16 residues. J gave up 6 bases and V 2 bases, and 10 bases lay outside the gene matches. Germline lookup yields CDR1 MGHRA and CDR2 YSYEKL. Here the CDR3 DNA reads TGCGCCAGCAGCCAAACTTTTGGACAGGGGGGGGGCGAGCAGTACTTC. Protein: CASSQTFGQGGGEQYF.

This clone was seen more than once but under ten times. J is TRBJ1-4 and V is TRBV28; D not resolved. Trimming cost V 3 bases and J 0 bases, with 11 bases left between them. The CDR3 is 16 residues long. The germline V gene has CDR1 MDHEN and CDR2 SYDVKM. Here the CDR3 reads CASSFSHRATNEKLFF. CDR3 in DNA: TGTGCCAGCAGTTTCTCCCACCGAGCAACTAATGAAAAACTGTTTTTT. The full variable domain, in which reference TRBV28 and TRBJ1-4 provide the parts outside the CDR3, is DVKVTQSSRYLVKRTGEKVFLECVQDMDHENMFWYRQDPGLGLRLIYFSYDVKMKEKGDIPEGYSVSREKKERFSLILESASTNQTSMYLCASSFSHRATNEKLFFGSGTQLSVL.

There are a few counts of this clone. CDR3 DNA sequence: TGTGCCAGCAGTGGCATCGGTGAGCAGTTCTTC. Its protein is CASSGIGEQFF. The genes are TRBV2 and TRBJ2-1; no clear D. CDR3 length equals 11 residues. V lost 4 bases, J lost 9 bases, and 7 bases lay in between. CDR1 SNHLY and CDR2 FYNNEI come from the germline V gene.

This clone was counted between two and nine times. The V call is TRBV7-8, the J call TRBJ1-5, with D possibly TRBD1 on 5 matching bases. Germline V gives CDR1 SGHVS, CDR2 FQNEAQ. The V and J ends lost 3 bases and 5 bases respectively, with 14 bases between them. This CDR3 spans 15 amino acids. The DNA for the CDR3 is TGTGCCAGCAGCTTTTTCGGGGGACGGGATCAGCCCCAGCATTTT. Translating gives CASSFFGGRDQPQHF.

The sample holds a few counts of this clone. The rearrangement links TRBV4-2 to TRBJ1-2; TRBD1 is a possible D gene (5 bases). The CDR3 extends over 15 amino acids. Looked up from germline, CDR1 is LGHNA and CDR2 is YNFKEQ. Trimming took off 0 bases at V and 1 base at J, with 9 bases between the two ends. CDR3 sequence reads: CASSQEGGVNYGYTF. Written as DNA, the CDR3 is TGTGCCAGCAGCCAAGAGGGGGGGGTTAACTATGGCTACACCTTC.

The chain recombines TRBV19 with TRBJ2-3, with D possibly matching TRBD1 (5 bases). CDR3 length: 12 residues. Germline V gene data show CDR1 as LNHDA and CDR2 as SQIVND (reference sequence). V was cut by 7 bases and J by 9 bases, with 14 bases left in between. The DNA for the CDR3 is TGTGCCAGTACACCCGGACAAGGCACGCAGTATTTT. It encodes CASTPGQGTQYF. Based on the CDR3 plus reference TRBV19 and TRBJ2-3, the full variable domain is DGGITQSPKYLFRKEGQNVTLSCEQNLNHDAMYWYRQDPGQGLRLIYYSQIVNDFQKGDIAEGYSVSREKKESFPLTVTSAQKNPTAFYLCASTPGQGTQYFGPGTRLTVL.

The V gene is TRBV7-9, the J gene TRBJ2-2; 8 bases are shared with TRBD1. Per the germline V gene, CDR1 is SEHNR and CDR2 is FQNEAQ (reference sequence). This CDR3 spans 15 amino acids. With 5 bases clipped from V and 7 bases from J, the junction kept 9 bases outside the gene matches. The CDR3: CASSHPDRGYGELFF. CDR3 nucleotides: TGTGCCAGCAGCCACCCTGACAGGGGCTACGGGGAGCTGTTTTTT.

The V call is TRBV7-9, the J call TRBJ2-3; 9 bases map to TRBD2. Losses at the gene ends were 11 bases for V and 2 bases for J; bases not matched to a gene: 8. CDR3 length: 14 residues. The germline CDR1 and CDR2 sequences are SEHNR and FQNEAQ (reference sequence). This chain's CDR3 is CAHGSGGNTDTQYF. CDR3 DNA sequence: TGTGCCCACGGGAGCGGGGGGAACACAGATACGCAGTATTTT.

This chain links TRBV5-1 with TRBJ2-7; the D is unclear. This CDR3 region has 12 residues. V lost 1 base and J lost 2, with 4 bases in between. The V gene's germline CDR1 is SGHRS and CDR2 YFSETQ. The CDR3 sequence: CASSLPAYEQYF. CDR3 bases: TGCGCCAGCAGCTTGCCGGCCTACGAGCAGTACTTC.

This clone was seen a few times. The CDR3 region is CASSLVAGGSTDTQYF. CDR3 DNA sequence: TGTGCCAGCAGCTTGGTCGCAGGGGGCAGCACAGATACGCAGTATTTT. The chain joins TRBV5-4 to TRBJ2-3, with TRBD1 identical over 8 bases. Losses at the gene ends were 0 bases for V and 0 bases for J; bases not matched to a gene: 3. The V gene's germline CDR1 is SGHNT and CDR2 YYREEE (reference sequence). There are 16 residues in the CDR3.

This clone occurred a few times. This chain joins TRBV7-2 and TRBJ2-7; no clear D gene. Trimming shortened V by 1 base and J by 3 bases, and 13 bases separated the two germline ends. Germline CDR1 reads SGHTA; CDR2 reads FQGNSA. This CDR3 is built from 15 residues. The CDR3: CASSLGSSAVYEQYF. In nucleotides, the CDR3 is TGTGCCAGCAGCTTAGGGTCGAGCGCCGTCTACGAGCAGTACTTC.